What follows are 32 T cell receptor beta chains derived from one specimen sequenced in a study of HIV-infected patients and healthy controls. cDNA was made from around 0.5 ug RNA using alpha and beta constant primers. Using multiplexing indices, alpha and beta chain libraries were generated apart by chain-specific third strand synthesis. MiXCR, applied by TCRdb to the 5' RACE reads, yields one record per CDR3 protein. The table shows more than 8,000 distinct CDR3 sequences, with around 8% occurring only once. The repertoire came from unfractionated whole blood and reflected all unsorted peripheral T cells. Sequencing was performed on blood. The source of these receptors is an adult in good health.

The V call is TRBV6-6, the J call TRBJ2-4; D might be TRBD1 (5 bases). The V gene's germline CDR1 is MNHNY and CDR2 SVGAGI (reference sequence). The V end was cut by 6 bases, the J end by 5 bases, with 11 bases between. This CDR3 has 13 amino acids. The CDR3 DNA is TGTGCCAGCAGGGCAGGGTTGGAAAACATTCAGTACTTC. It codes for CASRAGLENIQYF.

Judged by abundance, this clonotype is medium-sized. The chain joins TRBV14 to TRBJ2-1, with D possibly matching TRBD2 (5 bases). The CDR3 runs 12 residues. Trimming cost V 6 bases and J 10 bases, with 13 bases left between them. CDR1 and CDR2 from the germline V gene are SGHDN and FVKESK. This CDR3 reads CASSPFPGEQFF. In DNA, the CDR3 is TGTGCCAGCAGTCCTTTTCCGGGGGAGCAGTTCTTC.

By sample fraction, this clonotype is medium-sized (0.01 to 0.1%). The CDR3 sequence: CASRRPGSEQYF. In DNA, the CDR3 is TGTGCCAGTAGACGACCGGGGTCCGAGCAGTACTTC. The V and J genes are TRBV19 and TRBJ2-7, with D possibly TRBD2 on 5 matching bases. CDR3 length: 12 residues. CDR1 and CDR2 (germline): LNHDA, SQIVND (reference sequence). V was cut by 6 bases and J by 6 bases, with 12 bases left in between.

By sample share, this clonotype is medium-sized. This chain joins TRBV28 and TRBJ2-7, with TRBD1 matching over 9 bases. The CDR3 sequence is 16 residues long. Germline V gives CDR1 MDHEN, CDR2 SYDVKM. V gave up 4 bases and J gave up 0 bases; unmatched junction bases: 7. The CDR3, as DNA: TGTGCCAGCAGTTCCCCGGGGGACAGGGCCTCCTACGAGCAGTACTTC. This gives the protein CASSSPGDRASYEQYF.

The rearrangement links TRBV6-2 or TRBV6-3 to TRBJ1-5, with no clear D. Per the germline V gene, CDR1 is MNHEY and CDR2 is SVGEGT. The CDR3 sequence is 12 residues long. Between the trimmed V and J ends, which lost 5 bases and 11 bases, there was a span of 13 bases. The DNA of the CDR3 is TGTGCCAGCAGTCTACTCGGGCAGTCCCAGCATTTT. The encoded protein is CASSLLGQSQHF.

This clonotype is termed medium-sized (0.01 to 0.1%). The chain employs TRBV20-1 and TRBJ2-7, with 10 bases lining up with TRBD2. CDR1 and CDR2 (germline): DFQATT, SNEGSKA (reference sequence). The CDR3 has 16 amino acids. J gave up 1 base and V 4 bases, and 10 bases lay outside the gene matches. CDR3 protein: CSANGGPGLASYEQYF. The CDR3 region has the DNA TGCAGTGCTAATGGGGGACCGGGACTAGCGTCCTACGAGCAGTACTTC.

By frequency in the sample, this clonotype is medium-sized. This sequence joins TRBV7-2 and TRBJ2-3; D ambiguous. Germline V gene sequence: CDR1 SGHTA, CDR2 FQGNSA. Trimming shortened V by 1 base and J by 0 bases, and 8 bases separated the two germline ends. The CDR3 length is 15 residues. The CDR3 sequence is CASSLETASTDTQYF. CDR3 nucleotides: TGTGCCAGCAGCTTAGAAACAGCTAGCACAGATACGCAGTATTTT.

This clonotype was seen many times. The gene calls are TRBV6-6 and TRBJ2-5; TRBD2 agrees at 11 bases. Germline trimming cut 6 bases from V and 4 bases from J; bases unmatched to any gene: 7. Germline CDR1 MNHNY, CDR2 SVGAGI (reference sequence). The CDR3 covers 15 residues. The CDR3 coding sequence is TGTGCCAGCAGCTCTAGCGGGGGGTTGGGAGAGACCCAGTACTTC. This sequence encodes CASSSSGGLGETQYF.

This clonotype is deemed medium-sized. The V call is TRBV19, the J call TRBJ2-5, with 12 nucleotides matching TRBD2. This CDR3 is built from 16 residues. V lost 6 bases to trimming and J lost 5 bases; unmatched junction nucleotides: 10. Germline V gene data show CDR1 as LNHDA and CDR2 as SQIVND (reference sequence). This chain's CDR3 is CASSPRLAGVDETQYF. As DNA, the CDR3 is TGTGCCAGTAGCCCTCGACTAGCGGGAGTAGACGAGACCCAGTACTTC.

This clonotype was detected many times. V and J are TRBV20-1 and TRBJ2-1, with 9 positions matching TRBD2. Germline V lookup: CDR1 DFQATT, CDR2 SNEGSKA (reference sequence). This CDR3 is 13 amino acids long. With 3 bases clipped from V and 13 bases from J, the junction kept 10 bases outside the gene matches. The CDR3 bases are TGCAGTGCTAGTAGCGGGAGCTCCGCGGGACAGTTCTTC. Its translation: CSASSGSSAGQFF.

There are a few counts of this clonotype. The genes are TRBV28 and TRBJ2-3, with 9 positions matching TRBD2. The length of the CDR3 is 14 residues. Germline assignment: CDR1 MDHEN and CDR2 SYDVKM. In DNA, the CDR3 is TGTGCGGCCGGGCGGGAGGGGGCCCCAGATACGCAGTATTTT. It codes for CAAGREGAPDTQYF. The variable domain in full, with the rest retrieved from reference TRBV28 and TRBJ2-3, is DVKVTQSSRYLVKRTGEKVFLECVQDMDHENMFWYRQDPGLGLRLIYFSYDVKMKEKGDIPEGYSVSREKKERFSLILESASTNQTSMYLCAAGREGAPDTQYFGPGTRLTVL.

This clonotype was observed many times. CDR3 region: CASISGALPNQPQHF. CDR3 nucleotides: TGTGCCTCTATTTCCGGGGCCCTTCCTAATCAGCCCCAGCATTTT. The chain has TRBV19 and TRBJ1-5; possible D gene TRBD1, 5 bases. Germline assignment: CDR1 LNHDA and CDR2 SQIVND (reference sequence). The CDR3 is made up of 15 amino acids. Trimming shortened V by 11 bases and J by 4 bases, and 21 bases separated the two germline ends.

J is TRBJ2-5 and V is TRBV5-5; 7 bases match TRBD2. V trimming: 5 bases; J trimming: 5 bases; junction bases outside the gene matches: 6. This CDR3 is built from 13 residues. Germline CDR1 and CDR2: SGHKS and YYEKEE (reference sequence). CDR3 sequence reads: CASRDRGEETQYF. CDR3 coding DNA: TGTGCCAGCAGGGATCGGGGGGAGGAGACCCAGTACTTC. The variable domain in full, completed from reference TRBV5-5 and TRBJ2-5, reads DAGVTQSPTHLIKTRGQQVTLRCSPISGHKSVSWYQQVLGQGPQFIFQYYEKEERGRGNFPDRFSARQFPNYSSELNVNALLLGDSALYLCASRDRGEETQYFGPGTRLLVL.

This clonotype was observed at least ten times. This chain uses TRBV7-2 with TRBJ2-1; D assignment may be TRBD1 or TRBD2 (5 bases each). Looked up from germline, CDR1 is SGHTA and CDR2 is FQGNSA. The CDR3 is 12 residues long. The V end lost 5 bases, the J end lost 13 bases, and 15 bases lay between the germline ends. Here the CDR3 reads CASSAYSGPQFF. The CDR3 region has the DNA TGTGCCAGCAGCGCGTATTCGGGACCCCAGTTCTTC.

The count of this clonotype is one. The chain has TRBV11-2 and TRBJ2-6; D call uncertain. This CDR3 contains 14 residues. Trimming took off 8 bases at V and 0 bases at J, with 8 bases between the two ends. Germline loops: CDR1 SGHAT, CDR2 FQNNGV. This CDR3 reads CASPPVSGANVLTF. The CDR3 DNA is TGTGCCAGCCCCCCCGTCTCTGGGGCCAACGTCCTGACTTTC.

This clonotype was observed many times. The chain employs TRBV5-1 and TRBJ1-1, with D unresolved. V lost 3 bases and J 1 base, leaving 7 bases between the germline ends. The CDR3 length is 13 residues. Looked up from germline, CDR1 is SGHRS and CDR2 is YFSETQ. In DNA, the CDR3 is TGCGCCAGCAGCTCGACACGGAACACTGAAGCTTTCTTT. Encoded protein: CASSSTRNTEAFF.

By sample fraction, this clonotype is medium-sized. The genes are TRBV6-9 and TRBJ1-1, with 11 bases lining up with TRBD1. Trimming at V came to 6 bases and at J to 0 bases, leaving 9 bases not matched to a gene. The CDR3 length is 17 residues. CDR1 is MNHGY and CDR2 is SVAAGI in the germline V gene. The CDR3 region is CASSEKDRGLLNTEAFF. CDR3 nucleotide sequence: TGTGCCAGCAGCGAAAAGGACAGGGGGCTCTTGAACACTGAAGCTTTCTTT.

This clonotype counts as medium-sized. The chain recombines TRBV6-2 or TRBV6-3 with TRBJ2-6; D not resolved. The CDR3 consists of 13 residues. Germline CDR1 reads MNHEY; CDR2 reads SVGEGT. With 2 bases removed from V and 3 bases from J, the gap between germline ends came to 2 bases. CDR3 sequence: CASSYGGANVLTF. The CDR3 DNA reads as TGTGCCAGCAGTTACGGTGGGGCCAACGTCCTGACTTTC.

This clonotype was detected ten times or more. The CDR3 is CASSPQGTGETQYF. The CDR3 nucleotides are TGTGCCAGCTCACCACAGGGGACGGGAGAGACCCAGTACTTC. V usage is TRBV18 and J usage is TRBJ2-5; D is possibly TRBD1 or TRBD2 (5 bases each). The CDR3 spans 14 residues. CDR1 KGHSH and CDR2 LQKENI come from the germline V gene. Trimming took 1 base from V and 4 from J, leaving 10 bases between them.

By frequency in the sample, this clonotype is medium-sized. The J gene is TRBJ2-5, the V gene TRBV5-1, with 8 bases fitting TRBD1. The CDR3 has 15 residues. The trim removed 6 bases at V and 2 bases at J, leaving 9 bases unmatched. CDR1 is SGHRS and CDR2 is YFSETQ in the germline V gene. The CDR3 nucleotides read TGCGCCAGCAAGGACAGGGCCGGAATGCAAGAGACCCAGTACTTC. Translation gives CASKDRAGMQETQYF.

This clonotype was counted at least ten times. The CDR3 region has the DNA TGCAGCGTTGAGTGGCAGAACACAGATACGCAGTATTTT. Translated: CSVEWQNTDTQYF. This sequence joins TRBV29-1 and TRBJ2-3; D gene uncertain. The V gene lost 3 bases and the J gene lost 2 bases, with 9 bases spanning the gap. The CDR3 runs 13 residues. Germline V CDR1 and CDR2: SQVTM, ANQGSEA.

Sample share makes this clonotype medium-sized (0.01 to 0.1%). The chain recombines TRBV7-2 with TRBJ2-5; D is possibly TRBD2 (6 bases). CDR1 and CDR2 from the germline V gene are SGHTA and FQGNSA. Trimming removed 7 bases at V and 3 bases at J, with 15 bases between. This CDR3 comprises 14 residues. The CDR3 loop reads CASTPEGRKETQYF. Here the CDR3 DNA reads TGTGCCAGCACCCCGGAGGGGCGGAAAGAGACCCAGTACTTC.

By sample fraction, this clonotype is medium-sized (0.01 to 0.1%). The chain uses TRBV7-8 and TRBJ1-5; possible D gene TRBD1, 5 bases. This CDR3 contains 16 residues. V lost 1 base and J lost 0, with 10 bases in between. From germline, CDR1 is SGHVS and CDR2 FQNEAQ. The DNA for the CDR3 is TGTGCCAGCAGCTTAGGGGGGGTTTATAGCAATCAGCCCCAGCATTTT. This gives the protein CASSLGGVYSNQPQHF.

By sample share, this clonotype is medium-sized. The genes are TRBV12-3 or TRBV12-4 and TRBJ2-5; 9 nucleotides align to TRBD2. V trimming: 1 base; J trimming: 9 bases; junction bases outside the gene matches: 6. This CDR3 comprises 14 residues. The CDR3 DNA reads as TGTGCCAGCAGTTTAGGCGGGAGGGCCCAAGCCCAGTACTTC. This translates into CASSLGGRAQAQYF.

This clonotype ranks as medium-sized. CDR3 loop: CSATPLNEQFF. As DNA, the CDR3 is TGCAGTGCTACACCCCTCAATGAGCAGTTCTTC. This chain joins TRBV20-1 and TRBJ2-1, with D hard to call. The CDR3 is made up of 11 amino acids. In germline, CDR1 is DFQATT, CDR2 SNEGSKA (reference sequence). V lost 4 bases and J lost 6, with 7 bases in between.

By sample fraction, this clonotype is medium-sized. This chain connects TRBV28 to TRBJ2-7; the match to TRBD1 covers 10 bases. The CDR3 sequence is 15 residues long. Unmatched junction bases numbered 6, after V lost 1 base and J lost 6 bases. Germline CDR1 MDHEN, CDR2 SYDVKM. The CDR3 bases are TGTGCCAGCAGTTTATTCGGTGGACAGGGGGGCGAGCAGTACTTC. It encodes CASSLFGGQGGEQYF.

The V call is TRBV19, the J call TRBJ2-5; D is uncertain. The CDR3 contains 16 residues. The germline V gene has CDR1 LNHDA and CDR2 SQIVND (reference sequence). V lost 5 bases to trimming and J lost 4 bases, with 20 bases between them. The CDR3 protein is CASSLGRGGHSETQYF. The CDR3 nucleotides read TGTGCCAGTAGTCTCGGTAGAGGTGGGCACTCAGAGACCCAGTACTTC.

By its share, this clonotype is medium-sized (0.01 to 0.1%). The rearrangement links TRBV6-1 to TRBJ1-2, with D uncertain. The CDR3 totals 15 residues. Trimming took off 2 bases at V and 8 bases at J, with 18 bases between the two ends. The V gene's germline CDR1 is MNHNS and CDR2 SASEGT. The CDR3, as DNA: TGTGCCAGCAGTGAATTCGTCACCCCCTCGGACGGCTACACCTTC. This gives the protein CASSEFVTPSDGYTF.

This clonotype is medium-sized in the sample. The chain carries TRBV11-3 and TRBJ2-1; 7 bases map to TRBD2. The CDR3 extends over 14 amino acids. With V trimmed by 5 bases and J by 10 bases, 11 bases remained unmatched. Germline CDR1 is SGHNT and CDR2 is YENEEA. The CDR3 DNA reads TGTGCCAGCAGCCAATCTACCGGGACTACCGAGCAGTTCTTC. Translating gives CASSQSTGTTEQFF.

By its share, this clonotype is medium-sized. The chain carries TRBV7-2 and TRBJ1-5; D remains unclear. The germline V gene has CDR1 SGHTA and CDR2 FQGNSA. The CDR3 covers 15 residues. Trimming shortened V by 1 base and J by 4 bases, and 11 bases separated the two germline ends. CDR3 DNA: TGTGCCAGCAGCTTAGATTCAGGATGGAATCAGCCCCAGCATTTT. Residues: CASSLDSGWNQPQHF.

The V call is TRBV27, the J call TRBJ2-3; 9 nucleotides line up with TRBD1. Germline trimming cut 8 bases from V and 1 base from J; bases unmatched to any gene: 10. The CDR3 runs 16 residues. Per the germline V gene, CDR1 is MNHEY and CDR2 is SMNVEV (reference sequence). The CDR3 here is CASRPLTGGGTDTQYF. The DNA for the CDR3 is TGTGCCAGCCGCCCCCTCACAGGGGGCGGCACAGATACGCAGTATTTT.

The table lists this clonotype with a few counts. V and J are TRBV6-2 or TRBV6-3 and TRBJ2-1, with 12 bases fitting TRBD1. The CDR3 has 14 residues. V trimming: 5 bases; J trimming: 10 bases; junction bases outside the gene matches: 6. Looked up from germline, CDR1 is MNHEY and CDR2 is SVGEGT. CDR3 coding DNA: TGTGCCAGCAGTCGGGGACAGGGGGCAGACGAGCAGTTCTTC. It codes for CASSRGQGADEQFF.